The 19 T cell receptor beta chains below come from one sample, sequenced in a study of blood T cell repertoires in COVID-19 (dated by TCRdb to about 2020). The method was the immunoSEQ multiplex PCR assay. Sourced from immuneACCESS, this table was stored by TCRdb with only in-frame sequences that have V and J called. A share of the clones is absent; for the studies checked, an unresolved V gene accounts for under half, and the remainder has no known explanation. Present in this sample are about 84,000 clones, around nine tenths of which were seen just once. The biggest ten clones account for roughly 1.2% of the sample. Input material: peripheral blood. The receptors shown here come from a man aged 80 or over with active or convalescent COVID-19.

V usage is TRBV5-6 and J usage is TRBJ2-1, with TRBD2 as a possible D gene (7 bases). CDR1 and CDR2 from the germline V gene are SGHDT and YYEEEE. Trimming left V 2 bases short and J 9 bases short, with 12 bases between. The CDR3 consists of 13 residues. The chain's CDR3 is CASSFAGGLEQFF. CDR3 coding DNA: TGTGCCAGCAGCTTTGCCGGGGGGCTTGAGCAGTTCTTC.

The V gene is TRBV7-2, the J gene TRBJ1-5; D perhaps matches TRBD1 (5 bases). Looked up from germline, CDR1 is SGHTA and CDR2 is FQGNSA. The CDR3 runs to 15 residues. The V and J ends lost 1 base and 7 bases respectively, with 14 bases between them. In DNA, the CDR3 is TGTGCCAGCAGCTTAGAAATAGGGGCGGAGCAGCCCCAGCATTTT. This gives the protein CASSLEIGAEQPQHF. The whole variable domain, remainder taken from reference TRBV7-2 and TRBJ1-5, is GAGVSQSPSNKVTEKGKDVELRCDPISGHTALYWYRQSLGQGLEFLIYFQGNSAPDKSGLPSDRFSAERTGGSVSTLTIQRTQQEDSAVYLCASSLEIGAEQPQHFGDGTRLSIL.

This clone was observed a few times. This rearrangement joins TRBV9 to TRBJ2-2, with D maybe TRBD2 (6 bases). In germline, CDR1 is SGDLS, CDR2 YYNGEE. CDR3 size: 14 residues. Trimming removed 0 bases at V and 5 bases at J, with 8 bases between. CDR3 loop: CASSVAGVTGELFF. CDR3 sequence (DNA): TGTGCCAGCAGCGTAGCGGGAGTTACCGGGGAGCTGTTTTTT.

The V call is TRBV7-6, the J call TRBJ1-5; 11 nucleotides align to TRBD1. Per the germline V gene, CDR1 is SGHVS and CDR2 is FNYEAQ. The CDR3 extends over 16 amino acids. The trim removed 1 base at V and 7 bases at J, leaving 6 bases unmatched. The CDR3, as DNA: TGTGCCAGCAGCTTAGGGACAGGGGGCATGGAACAGCCCCAGCATTTT. Translation gives CASSLGTGGMEQPQHF.

The chain recombines TRBV29-1 with TRBJ1-1; TRBD1 agrees at 7 bases. V lost 7 bases, J lost 5 bases, and 16 bases stayed unmatched. Germline loops: CDR1 SQVTM, CDR2 ANQGSEA. This CDR3 spans 15 amino acids. CDR3 sequence (DNA): TGCAGCGCCGCAGGAGTGACAGGGAGGTTGACTGAAGCTTTCTTT. It translates to CSAAGVTGRLTEAFF.

The CDR3 DNA reads TGTGCCAGCAGCTTGGTGCCAGGTTATGGCTACACCTTC. It is translated as CASSLVPGYGYTF. The chain joins TRBV5-4 to TRBJ1-2; no clear D. CDR3 length: 13 residues. CDR1 SGHNT and CDR2 YYREEE come from the germline V gene (reference sequence). Deletions cut 0 bases from V and 5 bases from J, with 8 bases between.

The chain carries TRBV28 and TRBJ1-2; D call uncertain. CDR1 and CDR2 (germline): MDHEN, SYDVKM. The CDR3 sequence is 13 residues long. With 3 bases removed from V and 4 bases from J, the gap between germline ends came to 9 bases. CDR3 sequence reads: CASSFSGSYGYTF. The CDR3 region has the DNA TGTGCCAGCAGTTTCTCGGGGAGCTATGGCTACACCTTC.

The J gene is TRBJ1-5, the V gene TRBV28, with D hard to call. With 4 bases removed from V and 7 bases from J, the gap between germline ends came to 8 bases. The CDR3 extends over 12 amino acids. CDR1 is MDHEN and CDR2 is SYDVKM in the germline V gene. In DNA form, the CDR3 reads TGTGCCAGCAGTTCCTCGGGGCAGCCCCAGCATTTT. This sequence encodes CASSSSGQPQHF. Full variable domain (rest looked up from reference TRBV28 and TRBJ1-5): DVKVTQSSRYLVKRTGEKVFLECVQDMDHENMFWYRQDPGLGLRLIYFSYDVKMKEKGDIPEGYSVSREKKERFSLILESASTNQTSMYLCASSSSGQPQHFGDGTRLSIL.

This sequence joins TRBV10-3 and TRBJ2-2, with 7 bases identical to TRBD1. V was pared by 10 bases and J by 0 bases, with 5 bases of the junction left unmatched. This CDR3 has 14 amino acids. Germline V gene lookup returns CDR1 ENHRY and CDR2 SYGVKD. The chain's CDR3 is CASRQGPNTGELFF. In DNA form, the CDR3 reads TGTGCCAGCCGACAGGGCCCGAACACCGGGGAGCTGTTTTTT.

The chain couples TRBV9 to TRBJ1-1; 12 bases line up with TRBD1. The V gene's germline CDR1 is SGDLS and CDR2 YYNGEE. J lost 0 bases, V lost 0 bases, and 6 bases had no gene match. The CDR3 runs 18 residues. As DNA, the CDR3 is TGTGCCAGCAGCGTAGTGGATGGGACAGGGGGCCTGAACACTGAAGCTTTCTTT. This translates into CASSVVDGTGGLNTEAFF. The full variable domain, completed using reference TRBV9 and TRBJ1-1, is DSGVTQTPKHLITATGQRVTLRCSPRSGDLSVYWYQQSLDQGLQFLIQYYNGEERAKGNILERFSAQQFPDLHSELNLSSLELGDSALYFCASSVVDGTGGLNTEAFFGQGTRLTVV.

This rearrangement joins TRBV7-8 to TRBJ1-2; D perhaps matches TRBD1 (6 bases). Trimming shortened V by 2 bases and J by 4 bases, and 11 bases separated the two germline ends. This CDR3 region has 14 residues. The V gene's germline CDR1 is SGHVS and CDR2 FQNEAQ. The CDR3 DNA sequence: TGTGCCAGCAGCTTAACAGGGACGAGCTATGGCTACACCTTC. It encodes CASSLTGTSYGYTF.

This chain connects TRBV7-2 to TRBJ2-3, with D hard to call. Germline lookup yields CDR1 SGHTA and CDR2 FQGNSA. V was pared by 4 bases and J by 6 bases, with 8 bases between. CDR3 length equals 12 residues. CDR3 sequence: CASSSSRDTQYF. As DNA, the CDR3 is TGTGCCAGCAGCTCCTCGCGTGATACGCAGTATTTT.

This sequence joins TRBV9 and TRBJ1-2; weak D call: TRBD1 (5 bases). Germline V gives CDR1 SGDLS, CDR2 YYNGEE. The CDR3 loop spans 16 amino acids. Trimming cost V 3 bases and J 5 bases, with 20 bases left between them. CDR3 loop: CASSAQDSRGDYGYTF. CDR3 DNA: TGTGCCAGCAGCGCACAGGATAGCCGTGGGGATTATGGCTACACCTTC.

The rearrangement links TRBV15 to TRBJ1-4; TRBD1 aligns across 7 bases. CDR1 and CDR2 (germline): LNHNV, YYDKDF (reference sequence). The trim removed 5 bases at V and 6 bases at J, leaving 9 bases unmatched. The CDR3 is 15 residues long. This chain's CDR3 is CATSGSYGTDEKLFF. The CDR3 DNA reads as TGTGCCACCAGCGGATCCTACGGGACAGATGAAAAACTGTTTTTT.

The chain joins TRBV27 to TRBJ1-1; a possible D gene is TRBD1 (6 bases). V was clipped by 3 bases and J by 1 base, with 12 bases between them. The CDR3 covers 15 residues. CDR1 and CDR2 (germline): MNHEY, SMNVEV (reference sequence). CDR3 coding DNA: TGTGCCAGCAGTTTTATGATGACAGGGAACACTGAAGCTTTCTTT. Translating gives CASSFMMTGNTEAFF.

The V call is TRBV7-9, the J call TRBJ2-2; D gene ambiguous. Germline V gene lookup returns CDR1 SEHNR and CDR2 FQNEAQ (reference sequence). V was clipped by 0 bases and J by 4 bases, with 6 bases between them. The CDR3 totals 14 residues. The DNA of the CDR3 is TGTGCCAGCAGCTTAGCACTCGTCACCGGGGAGCTGTTTTTT. Translation gives CASSLALVTGELFF. Full variable domain (remainder filled in from reference TRBV7-9 and TRBJ2-2): DTGVSQNPRHKITKRGQNVTFRCDPISEHNRLYWYRQTLGQGPEFLTYFQNEAQLEKSRLLSDRFSAERPKGSFSTLEIQRTEQGDSAMYLCASSLALVTGELFFGEGSRLTVL.

Comments on this clone: Germline is not matched at one junction end, which may reflect a read error. This chain joins TRBV29-1 and TRBJ2-7; tentatively, D is TRBD1 (5 bases). Germline V gives CDR1 SQVTM, CDR2 ANQGSEA. CDR3 size: 12 residues. The CDR3 DNA reads TGCAGCGTCGAAGACTCCAGGGATGAGCAGTACTTC. Translation gives CSVEDSRDEQYF.

This rearrangement joins TRBV5-1 to TRBJ2-1; tentatively, D is TRBD2 (6 bases). V was clipped by 1 base and J by 3 bases, with 14 bases between them. The germline CDR1 and CDR2 sequences are SGHRS and YFSETQ. This CDR3 is 16 amino acids long. CDR3 DNA sequence: TGCGCCAGCAGCTTGCTTCCGGCGGGAAACTACAATGAGCAGTTCTTC. Its translation: CASSLLPAGNYNEQFF.

The chain joins TRBV5-5 to TRBJ1-1, with 8 nucleotides matching TRBD1. The germline CDR1 and CDR2 sequences are SGHKS and YYEKEE (reference sequence). The CDR3 contains 18 residues. J gave up 1 base and V 5 bases, and 16 bases lay outside the gene matches. In DNA, the CDR3 is TGTGCCAGCAGATATCAACCACGAGGGACAGGATCGAACACTGAAGCTTTCTTT. Its translation: CASRYQPRGTGSNTEAFF.